Below, 3 T cell receptor beta chains from the same sample are listed, as sequenced in a study of T cell changes during pregnancy in multiple sclerosis (dated by TCRdb to about 2019). Library prep was done by the immunoSEQ multiplex PCR assay. This is the immuneACCESS table as TCRdb keeps it, with only in-frame sequences that have V and J called. A part of the clones is gone; compared with another copy, unresolved V genes explain less than half, and the rest is unexplained. Present in this sample are under 60,000 clones, about 90% of which were seen just once. Around 9.6% of the sample rests with the top ten. Sequencing used CD8+ T cells from peripheral blood mononuclear cells, obtained after pregnancy. The receptors were sampled from a female donor with multiple sclerosis, enrolled in a pregnancy study.

The genes are TRBV9 and TRBJ1-2; the match to TRBD1 covers 10 bases. The V gene's germline CDR1 is SGDLS and CDR2 YYNGEE. CDR3 length: 13 amino acids. J lost 7 bases, V lost 3 bases, and 3 bases had no gene match. Written as DNA, the CDR3 is TGTGCCAGCAGCGCTGACAGGGGGCCTGGCTACACCTTC. Translation: CASSADRGPGYTF.

The CDR3 region has the DNA TGTGCCAGCGGGGATACAGGGGGCTCGACTGAAGCTTTCTTT. This encodes CASGDTGGSTEAFF. The V and J genes are TRBV27 and TRBJ1-1; 9 bases are a match to TRBD1. V was clipped by 8 bases and J by 5 bases; unmatched bases: 9. Germline V lookup: CDR1 MNHEY, CDR2 SMNVEV (reference sequence). The CDR3 loop spans 14 amino acids.

The V call is TRBV27, the J call TRBJ2-1; the match to TRBD2 covers 7 bases. V lost 6 bases, J lost 4 bases, and 6 bases stayed unmatched. Germline V gene lookup returns CDR1 MNHEY and CDR2 SMNVEV (reference sequence). The CDR3 totals 14 residues. The CDR3 here is CASRDGGSYNEQFF. The CDR3 DNA reads as TGTGCCAGCAGGGACGGGGGGAGTTACAATGAGCAGTTCTTC.